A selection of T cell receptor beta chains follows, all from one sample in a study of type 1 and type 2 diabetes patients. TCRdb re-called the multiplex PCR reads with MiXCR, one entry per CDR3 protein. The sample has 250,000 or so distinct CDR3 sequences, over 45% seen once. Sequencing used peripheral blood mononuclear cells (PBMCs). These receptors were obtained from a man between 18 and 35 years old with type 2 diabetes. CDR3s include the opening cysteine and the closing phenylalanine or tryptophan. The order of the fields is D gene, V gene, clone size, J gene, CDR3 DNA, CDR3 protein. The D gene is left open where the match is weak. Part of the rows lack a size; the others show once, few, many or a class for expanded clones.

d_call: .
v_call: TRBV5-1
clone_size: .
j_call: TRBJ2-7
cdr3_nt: TGCGCCAGCAGTAAGGAGGGGAGGGGGGGCTTCGTTGGCGAGCAGTACTTC
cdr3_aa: CASSKEGRGGFVGEQYF

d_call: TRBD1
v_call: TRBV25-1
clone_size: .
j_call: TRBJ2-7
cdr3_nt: TGTGCCAGCAGTCTACCGGGACAGGGGGCCACCGAGCAGTACTTC
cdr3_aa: CASSLPGQGATEQYF

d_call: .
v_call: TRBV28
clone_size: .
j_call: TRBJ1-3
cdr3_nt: TGTGCCAGCAGTACCCGACACGCTCCAGGAAACACCATATATTTT
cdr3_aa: CASSTRHAPGNTIYF

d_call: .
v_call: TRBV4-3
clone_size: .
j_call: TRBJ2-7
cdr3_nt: TGCGCCAGCAGCCTCCAGACAGCGGTGACTTACAATGAGCAGTACTTC
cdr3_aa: CASSLQTAVTYNEQYF

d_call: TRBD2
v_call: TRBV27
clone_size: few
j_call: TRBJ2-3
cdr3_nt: TGTGCCAGCAGTTGGGGGGGTACGCAGTATTTT
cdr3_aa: CASSWGGTQYF

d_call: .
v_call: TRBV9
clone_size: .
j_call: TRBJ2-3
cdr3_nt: TGTGCCAGCAGCGTAATGACCGATCCCCGGGATACGCAGTATTTT
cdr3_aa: CASSVMTDPRDTQYF

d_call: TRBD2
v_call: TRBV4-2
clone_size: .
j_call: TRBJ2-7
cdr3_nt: TGTGCCAGCAGGTTGAGACTAGCGGGCTCCTACGAGCAGTACTTC
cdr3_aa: CASRLRLAGSYEQYF

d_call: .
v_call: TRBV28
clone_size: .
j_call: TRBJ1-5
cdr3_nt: TGTGCCAGCAGCGGAGGGACATTTCGGCTCGGCAATCAGCCCCAGCATTTT
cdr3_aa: CASSGGTFRLGNQPQHF

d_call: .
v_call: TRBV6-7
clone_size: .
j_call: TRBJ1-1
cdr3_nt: TGTGCCAGCAGTTACCCGGGACGGTCGAACACTGAAGCTTTCTTT
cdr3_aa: CASSYPGRSNTEAFF

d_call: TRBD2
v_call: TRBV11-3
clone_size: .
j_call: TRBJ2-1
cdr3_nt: TGTGCCAGCAGCTTTTCGGGACTAGCGGGAGGTGAGCAGTTCTTC
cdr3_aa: CASSFSGLAGGEQFF

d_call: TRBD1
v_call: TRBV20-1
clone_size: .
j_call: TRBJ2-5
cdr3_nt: TGCAGCGGGACAGGGGTTGCGCGGGAGACCCAGTACTTC
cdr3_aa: CSGTGVARETQYF

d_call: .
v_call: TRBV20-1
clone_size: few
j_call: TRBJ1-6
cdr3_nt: TGCAGTGCTAGACCGGGGGGGCAGGGGAATTCACCCCTCCACTTT
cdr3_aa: CSARPGGQGNSPLHF

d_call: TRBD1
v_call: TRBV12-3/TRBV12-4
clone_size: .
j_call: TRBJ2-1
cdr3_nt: TGTGCCAGCAGTTTTCCGGGACAGGGATCGGGTGAGCAGTTCTTC
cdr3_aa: CASSFPGQGSGEQFF

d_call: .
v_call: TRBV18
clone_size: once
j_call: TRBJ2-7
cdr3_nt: TGTGCCAGCTCACCACCTGGGACATATTCTTTCTCGGAGCAGTACTTC
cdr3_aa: CASSPPGTYSFSEQYF

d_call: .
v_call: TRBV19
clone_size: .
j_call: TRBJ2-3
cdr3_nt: TGTGTCAGTAGTATAAGGGAGTGGAACACAGATACGCAGTATTTT
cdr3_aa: CVSSIREWNTDTQYF

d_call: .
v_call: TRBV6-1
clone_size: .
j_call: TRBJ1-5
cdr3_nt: TGTGCCAGCAGTGAAGCTGGTGGCTCAGGTCAGCCCCAGCATTTT
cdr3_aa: CASSEAGGSGQPQHF

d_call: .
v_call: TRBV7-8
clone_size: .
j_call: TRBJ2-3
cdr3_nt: TGTGCCAGCAGTTGGGTGATTAGCACAGATACGCAGTATTTT
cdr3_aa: CASSWVISTDTQYF

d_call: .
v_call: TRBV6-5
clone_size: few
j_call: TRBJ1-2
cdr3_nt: TGTGCCAGTGCGCCGGGACTGGACTTGGGTGGCTACACCTTC
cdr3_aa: CASAPGLDLGGYTF

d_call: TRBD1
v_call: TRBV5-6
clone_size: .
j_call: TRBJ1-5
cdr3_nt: TGTGCCAGCAGACTATACAGGGGACGCAATCAGCCCCAGCATTTT
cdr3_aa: CASRLYRGRNQPQHF

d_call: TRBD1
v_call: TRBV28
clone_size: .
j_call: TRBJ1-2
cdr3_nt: TGTGCCAGCAGTGGACAGGGCATTGGCTACGCCTTC
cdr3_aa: CASSGQGIGYAF

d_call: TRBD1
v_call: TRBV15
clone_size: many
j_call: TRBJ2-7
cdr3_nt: TGTGCCACCAGCAAGGGGGCGCTGGACGAGCAGTACTTC
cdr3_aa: CATSKGALDEQYF

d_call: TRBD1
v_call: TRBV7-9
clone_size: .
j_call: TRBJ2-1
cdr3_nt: TGTGCCAGCAGCTGGGGACAGGGGCGGGATGAGCAGTTCTTC
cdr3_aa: CASSWGQGRDEQFF

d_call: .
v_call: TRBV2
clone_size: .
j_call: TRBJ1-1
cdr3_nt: TGTGCCAGCAGTGGGTGGACACCGAACACTGAAGCTTTCTTT
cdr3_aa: CASSGWTPNTEAFF

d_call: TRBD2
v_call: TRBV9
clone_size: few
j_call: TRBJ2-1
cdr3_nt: TGTGCCAGCAGCTTCGGCGGGGGGAGCTCCTACAATGAGCAGTTCTTC
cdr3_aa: CASSFGGGSSYNEQFF